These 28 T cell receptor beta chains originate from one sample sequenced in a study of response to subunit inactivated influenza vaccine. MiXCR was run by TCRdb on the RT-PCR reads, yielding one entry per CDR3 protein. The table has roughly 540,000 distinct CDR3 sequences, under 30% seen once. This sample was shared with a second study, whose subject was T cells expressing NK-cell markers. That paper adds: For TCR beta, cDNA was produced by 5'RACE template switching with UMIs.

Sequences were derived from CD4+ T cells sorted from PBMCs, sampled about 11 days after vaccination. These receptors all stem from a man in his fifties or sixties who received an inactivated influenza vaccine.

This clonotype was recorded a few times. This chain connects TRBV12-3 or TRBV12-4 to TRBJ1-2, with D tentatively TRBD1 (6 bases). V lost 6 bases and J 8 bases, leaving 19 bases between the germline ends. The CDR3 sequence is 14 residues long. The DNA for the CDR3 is TGTGCCAGCAGCCTACAGGGAGGCATGAGGGGCTACACCTTC. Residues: CASSLQGGMRGYTF.

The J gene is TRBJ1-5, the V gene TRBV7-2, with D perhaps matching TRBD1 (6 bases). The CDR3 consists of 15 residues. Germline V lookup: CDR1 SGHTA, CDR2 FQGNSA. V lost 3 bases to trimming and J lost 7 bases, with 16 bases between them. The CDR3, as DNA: TGTGCCAGCAGCTTTGAGGGGGACGTCCTGCAGCCCCAGCATTTT. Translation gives CASSFEGDVLQPQHF.

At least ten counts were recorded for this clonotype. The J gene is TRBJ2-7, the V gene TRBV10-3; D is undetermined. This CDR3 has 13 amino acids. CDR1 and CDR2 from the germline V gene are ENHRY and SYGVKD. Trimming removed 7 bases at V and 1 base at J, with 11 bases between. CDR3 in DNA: TGTGCCATCATGCAGCCCTCATCCTACGAGCAGTACTTC. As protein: CAIMQPSSYEQYF.

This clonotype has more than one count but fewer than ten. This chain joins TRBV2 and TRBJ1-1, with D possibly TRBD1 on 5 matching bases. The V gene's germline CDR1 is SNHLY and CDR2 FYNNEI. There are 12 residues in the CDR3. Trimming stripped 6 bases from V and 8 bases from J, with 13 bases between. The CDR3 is CASSQGRGEAFF. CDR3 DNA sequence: TGTGCCAGCAGCCAGGGACGGGGGGAAGCTTTCTTT.

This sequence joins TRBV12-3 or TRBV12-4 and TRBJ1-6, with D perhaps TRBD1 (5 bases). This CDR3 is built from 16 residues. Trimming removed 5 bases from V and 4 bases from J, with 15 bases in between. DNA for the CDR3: TGTGCCAGCAGTCGACAGCTGGAGCCGTATAATTCACCCCTCCACTTT. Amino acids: CASSRQLEPYNSPLHF.

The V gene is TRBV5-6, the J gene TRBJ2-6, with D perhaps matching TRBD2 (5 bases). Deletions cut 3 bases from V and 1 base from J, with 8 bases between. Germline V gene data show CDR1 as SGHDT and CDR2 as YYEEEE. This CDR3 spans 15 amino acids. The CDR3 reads CASSSRRSGANVLTF. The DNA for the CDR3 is TGTGCCAGCAGCTCAAGGAGGTCTGGGGCCAACGTCCTGACTTTC.

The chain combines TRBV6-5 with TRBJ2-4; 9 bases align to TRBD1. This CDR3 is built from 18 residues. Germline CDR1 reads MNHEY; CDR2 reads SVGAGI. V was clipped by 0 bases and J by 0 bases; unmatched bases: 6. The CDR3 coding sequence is TGTGCCAGCAGTTACTCGGCGGGACAGGGCTTAGCCAAAAACATTCAGTACTTC. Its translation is CASSYSAGQGLAKNIQYF.

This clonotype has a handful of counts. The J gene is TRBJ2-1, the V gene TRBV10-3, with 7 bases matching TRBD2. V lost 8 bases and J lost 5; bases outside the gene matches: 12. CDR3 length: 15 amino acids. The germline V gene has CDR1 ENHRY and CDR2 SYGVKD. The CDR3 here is CAIGVLEGGNNEQFF. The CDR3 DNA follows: TGTGCCATCGGGGTTCTTGAGGGAGGGAACAATGAGCAGTTCTTC.

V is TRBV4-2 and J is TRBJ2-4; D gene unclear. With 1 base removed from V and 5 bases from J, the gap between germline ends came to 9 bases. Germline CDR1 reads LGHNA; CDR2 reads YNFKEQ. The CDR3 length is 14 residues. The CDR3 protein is CASSQVGFQNIQYF. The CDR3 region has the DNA TGTGCCAGCAGCCAAGTGGGGTTCCAAAACATTCAGTACTTC.

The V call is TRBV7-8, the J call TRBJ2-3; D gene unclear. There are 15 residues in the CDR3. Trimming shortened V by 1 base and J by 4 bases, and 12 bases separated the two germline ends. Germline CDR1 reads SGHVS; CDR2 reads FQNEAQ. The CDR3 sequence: CASSLVGRWADTQYF. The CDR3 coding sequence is TGTGCCAGCAGCTTAGTGGGCAGGTGGGCAGATACGCAGTATTTT.

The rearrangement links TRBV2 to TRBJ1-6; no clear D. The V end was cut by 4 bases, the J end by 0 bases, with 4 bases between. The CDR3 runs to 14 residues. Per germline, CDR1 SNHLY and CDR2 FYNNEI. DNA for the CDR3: TGTGCCAGCAGTGTCACCTCCTATAATTCACCCCTCCACTTT. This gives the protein CASSVTSYNSPLHF. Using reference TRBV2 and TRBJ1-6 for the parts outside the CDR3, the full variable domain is EPEVTQTPSHQVTQMGQEVILRCVPISNHLYFYWYRQILGQKVEFLVSFYNNEISEKSEIFDDQFSVERPDGSNFTLKIRSTKLEDSAMYFCASSVTSYNSPLHFGNGTRLTVT.

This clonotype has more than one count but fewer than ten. The CDR3 here is CASAVQGAIEQFF. The DNA of the CDR3 is TGTGCTAGTGCTGTACAGGGGGCGATTGAGCAGTTCTTC. The V and J genes are TRBV12-5 and TRBJ2-1, with 9 bases lining up with TRBD1. The germline gives CDR1 LGHNT, CDR2 FRNRAP. This CDR3 is built from 13 residues. The J segment lost 9 bases and the V segment lost 7 bases, leaving 7 bases of the junction unmatched.

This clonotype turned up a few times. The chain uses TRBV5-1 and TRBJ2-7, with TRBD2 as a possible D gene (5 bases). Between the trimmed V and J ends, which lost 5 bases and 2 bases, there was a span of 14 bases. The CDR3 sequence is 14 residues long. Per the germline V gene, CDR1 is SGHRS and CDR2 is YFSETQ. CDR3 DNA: TGCGCCAGCAGACCGATCAGCGGACCCTACGAGCAGTACTTC. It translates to CASRPISGPYEQYF. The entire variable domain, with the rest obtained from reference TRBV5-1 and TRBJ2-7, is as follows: KAGVTQTPRYLIKTRGQQVTLSCSPISGHRSVSWYQQTPGQGLQFLFEYFSETQRNKGNFPGRFSGRQFSNSRSEMNVSTLELGDSALYLCASRPISGPYEQYFGPGTRLTVT.

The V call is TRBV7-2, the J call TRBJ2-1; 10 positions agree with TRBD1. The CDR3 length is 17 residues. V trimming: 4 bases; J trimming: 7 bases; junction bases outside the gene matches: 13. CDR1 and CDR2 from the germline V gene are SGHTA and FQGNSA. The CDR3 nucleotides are TGTGCCAGCAGCTCCCGGACAGGGGGGATAATAGGTAATGAGCAGTTCTTC. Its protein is CASSSRTGGIIGNEQFF. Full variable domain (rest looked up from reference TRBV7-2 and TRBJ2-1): GAGVSQSPSNKVTEKGKDVELRCDPISGHTALYWYRQSLGQGLEFLIYFQGNSAPDKSGLPSDRFSAERTGGSVSTLTIQRTQQEDSAVYLCASSSRTGGIIGNEQFFGPGTRLTVL.

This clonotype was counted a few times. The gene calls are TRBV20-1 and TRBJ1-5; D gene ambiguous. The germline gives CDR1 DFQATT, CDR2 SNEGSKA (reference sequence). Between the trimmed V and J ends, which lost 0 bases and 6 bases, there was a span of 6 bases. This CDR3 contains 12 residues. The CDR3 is CSARDPGQPQHF. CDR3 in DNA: TGCAGTGCTAGAGATCCGGGTCAGCCCCAGCATTTT.

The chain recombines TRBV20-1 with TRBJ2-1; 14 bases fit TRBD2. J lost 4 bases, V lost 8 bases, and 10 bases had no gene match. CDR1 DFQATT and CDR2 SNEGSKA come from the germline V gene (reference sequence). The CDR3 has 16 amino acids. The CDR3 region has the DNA TGCAGTACCGGGACTAGCGGGAGTTCGAGTTACAATGAGCAGTTCTTC. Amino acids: CSTGTSGSSSYNEQFF.

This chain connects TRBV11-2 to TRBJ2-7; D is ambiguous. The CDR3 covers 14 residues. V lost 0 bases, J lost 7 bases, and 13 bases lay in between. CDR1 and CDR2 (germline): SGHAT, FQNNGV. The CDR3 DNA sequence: TGTGCCAGCAGCTTAGATCGGTCGAGTAGAGAGCAGTACTTC. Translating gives CASSLDRSSREQYF.

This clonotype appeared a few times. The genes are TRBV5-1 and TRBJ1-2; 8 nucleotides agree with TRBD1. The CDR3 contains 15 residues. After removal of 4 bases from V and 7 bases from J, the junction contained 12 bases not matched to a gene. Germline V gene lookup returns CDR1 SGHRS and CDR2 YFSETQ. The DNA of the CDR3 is TGCGCCAGCAGCCCTGGGACAGGCGTCCTCTCTGGCTACACCTTC. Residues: CASSPGTGVLSGYTF.

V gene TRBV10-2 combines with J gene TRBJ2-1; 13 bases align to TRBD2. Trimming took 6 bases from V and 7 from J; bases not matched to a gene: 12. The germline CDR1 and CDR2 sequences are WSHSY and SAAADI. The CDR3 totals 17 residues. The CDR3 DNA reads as TGCGCCAGCAGAGTAACTAGCGGGGGGGTAAGTGGTAATGAGCAGTTCTTC. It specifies CASRVTSGGVSGNEQFF.

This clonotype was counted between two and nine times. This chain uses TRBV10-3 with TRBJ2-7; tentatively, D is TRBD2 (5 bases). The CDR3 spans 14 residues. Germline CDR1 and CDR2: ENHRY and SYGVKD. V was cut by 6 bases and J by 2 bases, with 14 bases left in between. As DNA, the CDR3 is TGTGCCATCAGCTCGACGGCGGGCCCCTACGAGCAGTACTTC. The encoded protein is CAISSTAGPYEQYF.

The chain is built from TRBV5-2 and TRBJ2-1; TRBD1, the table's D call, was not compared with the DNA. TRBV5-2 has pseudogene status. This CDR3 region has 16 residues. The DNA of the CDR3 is TGTGCCATCGGCATTGACAGGGGGAGTTCCTACAATGAGCAGTTCTTC. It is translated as CAIGIDRGSSYNEQFF.

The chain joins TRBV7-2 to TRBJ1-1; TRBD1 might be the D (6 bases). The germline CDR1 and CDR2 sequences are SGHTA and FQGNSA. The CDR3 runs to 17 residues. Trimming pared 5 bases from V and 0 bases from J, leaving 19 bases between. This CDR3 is CASSLQPRGGMNTEAFF. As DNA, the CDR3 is TGTGCCAGCAGCCTTCAGCCTAGGGGGGGTATGAACACTGAAGCTTTCTTT. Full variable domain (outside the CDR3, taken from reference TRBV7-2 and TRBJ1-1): GAGVSQSPSNKVTEKGKDVELRCDPISGHTALYWYRQSLGQGLEFLIYFQGNSAPDKSGLPSDRFSAERTGGSVSTLTIQRTQQEDSAVYLCASSLQPRGGMNTEAFFGQGTRLTVV.

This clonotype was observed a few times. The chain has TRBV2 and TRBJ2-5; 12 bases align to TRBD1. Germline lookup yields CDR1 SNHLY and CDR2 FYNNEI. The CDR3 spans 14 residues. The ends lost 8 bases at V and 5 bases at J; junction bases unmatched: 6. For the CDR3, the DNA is TGTGCCAGCGAAACCGGGACAGGGGGCGAGACCCAGTACTTC. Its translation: CASETGTGGETQYF.

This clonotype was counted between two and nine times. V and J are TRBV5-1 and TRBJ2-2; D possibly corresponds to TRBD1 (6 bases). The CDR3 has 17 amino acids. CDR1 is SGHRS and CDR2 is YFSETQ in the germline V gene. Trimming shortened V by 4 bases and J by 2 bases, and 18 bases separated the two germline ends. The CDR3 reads CASSPLGQGYNTGELFF. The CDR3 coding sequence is TGCGCCAGCAGCCCCCTAGGGCAGGGGTATAACACCGGGGAGCTGTTTTTT.

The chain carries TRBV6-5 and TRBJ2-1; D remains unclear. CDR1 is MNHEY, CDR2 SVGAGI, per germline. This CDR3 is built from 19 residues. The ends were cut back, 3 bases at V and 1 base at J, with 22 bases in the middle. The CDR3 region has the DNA TGTGCCAGCAGTTATTCCTTCGGACCTAGAGTGGATTCCTACAATGAGCAGTTCTTC. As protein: CASSYSFGPRVDSYNEQFF.

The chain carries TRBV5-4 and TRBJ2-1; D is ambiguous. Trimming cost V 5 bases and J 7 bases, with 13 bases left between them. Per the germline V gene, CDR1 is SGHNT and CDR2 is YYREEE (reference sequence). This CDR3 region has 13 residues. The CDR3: CASSLGLSNEQFF. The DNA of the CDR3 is TGTGCCAGCAGTCTTGGCCTTTCAAATGAGCAGTTCTTC.

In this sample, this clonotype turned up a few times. The CDR3 loop is CASSSGTSGSYNEQFF. DNA of the CDR3: TGTGCCAGCAGCTCTGGGACTAGCGGGTCCTACAATGAGCAGTTCTTC. The chain joins TRBV7-9 to TRBJ2-1; 12 bases agree with TRBD2. The CDR3 sequence is 16 residues long. Per the germline V gene, CDR1 is SEHNR and CDR2 is FQNEAQ (reference sequence). J lost 1 base, V lost 4 bases, and 2 bases had no gene match.

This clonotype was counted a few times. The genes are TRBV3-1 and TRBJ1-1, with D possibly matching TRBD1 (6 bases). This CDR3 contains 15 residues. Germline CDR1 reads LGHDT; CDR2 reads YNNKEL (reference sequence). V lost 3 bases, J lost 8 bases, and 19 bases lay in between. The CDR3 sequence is CASSHQIGGAGEAFF. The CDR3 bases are TGTGCCAGCAGCCATCAAATCGGGGGCGCGGGGGAAGCTTTCTTT.